This T cell receptor (beta chain) was captured by sequencing in a study of blood T cell repertoires in COVID-19. Looking at the study overall: Acute and convalescent COVID-19 samples came from the United States, Italy and Spain. Sources were T cells, B-cell-depleted T cells, or PBMCs; the material itself was cDNA or gDNA.

Germline V gene lookup returns CDR1 MDHEN and CDR2 SYDVKM. Trimming left V 6 bases short and J 6 bases short, with 28 bases between. The CDR3 runs 18 residues. As handled by the study authors: How many nucleated cells were present was estimated from reference gene primer amplification. Libraries were prepared by immunoSEQ multiplex PCR; TCRdb keeps only in-frame clonotypes and omits some of them. For V, J and clone size, that table is used; D and trimming come from the DNA. The table records tens of thousands of clones, 88% of them present only once. The receptor's source is a human donor in a cohort sampled during active COVID-19. The specimen was peripheral blood. The chain carries TRBV28 and TRBJ2-3, with a tentative D call TRBD2 (7 bases). Here the CDR3 reads CASSLRHRGSGARDTQYF. CDR3 in DNA: TGTGCCAGCAGCCTACGACATAGGGGGAGCGGGGCCCGTGATACGCAGTATTTT.